The present TCR beta chain was sequenced within a study of molecular identifiers for immune sequencing clone quantification. For the study at large: Four portions were sequenced after RNA from about 20,000 or 100,000 naive CD8 cells was split five ways in replicates.

This CDR3 has 14 amino acids. Trimming removed 4 bases from V and 0 bases from J, with 7 bases in between. Germline loops: CDR1 SEHNR, CDR2 FQNEAQ (reference sequence). TCRdb recomputed calls from the PCR reads with MiXCR, one row per CDR3 protein. The sample consists of tens of thousands of distinct CDR3 sequences, 15% to 20% of them appearing once. In the case of this clonotype: Its antigen is currently unknown.

Investigators produced naive CD8 libraries from about 21,000 to 970,000 sorted cells, drawing on 10%, 30% or 50% RNA. Regarding the study as a whole: Clones that had above 20 RNA copies took up over 97% of effector molecules but under 1% in naive cells.

Material for sequencing was naive CD8+ T cells from blood, with Jurkat cell RNA spiked in. As to subset: FACS-sorted CD8+CD4-CCR7+CD45RA+ naive T cells. The chain couples TRBV7-9 to TRBJ2-1; tentatively, D is TRBD1 or TRBD2 (5 bases each). This receptor was identified in a human donor in good health. Some libraries in this study had Jurkat cell RNA spiked in. Here the CDR3 DNA reads TGTGCCAGCAGCTCAGGGAGCTCCTACAATGAGCAGTTCTTC. Translation gives CASSSGSSYNEQFF.